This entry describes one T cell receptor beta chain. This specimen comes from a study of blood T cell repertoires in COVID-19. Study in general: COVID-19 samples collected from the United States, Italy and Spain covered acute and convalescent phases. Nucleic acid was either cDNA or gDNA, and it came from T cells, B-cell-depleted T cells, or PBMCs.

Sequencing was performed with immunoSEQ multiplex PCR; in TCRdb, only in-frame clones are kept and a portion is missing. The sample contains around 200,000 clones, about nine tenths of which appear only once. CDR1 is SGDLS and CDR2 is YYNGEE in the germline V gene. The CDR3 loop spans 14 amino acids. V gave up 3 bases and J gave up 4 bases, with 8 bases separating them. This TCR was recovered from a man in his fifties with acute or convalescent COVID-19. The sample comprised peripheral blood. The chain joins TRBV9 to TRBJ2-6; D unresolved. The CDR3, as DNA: TGTGCCAGCAGCGCCCAGGTGGGGGCCAACGTCCTGACTTTC. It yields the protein CASSAQVGANVLTF.